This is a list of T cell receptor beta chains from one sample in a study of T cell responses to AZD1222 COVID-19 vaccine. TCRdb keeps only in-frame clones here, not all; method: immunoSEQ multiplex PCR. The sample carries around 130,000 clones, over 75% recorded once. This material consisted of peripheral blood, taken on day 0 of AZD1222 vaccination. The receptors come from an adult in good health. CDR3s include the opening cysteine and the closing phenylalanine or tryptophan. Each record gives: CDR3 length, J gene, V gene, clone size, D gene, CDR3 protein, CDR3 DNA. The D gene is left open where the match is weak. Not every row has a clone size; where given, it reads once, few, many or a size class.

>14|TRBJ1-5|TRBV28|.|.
CASSTIGGNQPQHF
TGTGCCAGCAGTACCATAGGGGGGAATCAGCCCCAGCATTTT
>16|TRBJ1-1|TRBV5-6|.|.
CASSLLSGHSNTEAFF
TGTGCCAGCAGCTTGCTTTCGGGACATTCGAACACTGAAGCTTTCTTT
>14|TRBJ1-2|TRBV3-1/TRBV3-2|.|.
CASSIVGELYGYTF
TGTGCCAGCAGCATCGTAGGAGAGCTCTATGGCTACACCTTC
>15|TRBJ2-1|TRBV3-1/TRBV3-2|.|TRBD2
CASSQEGTIRNEQFF
TGTGCCAGCAGCCAAGAAGGGACTATCCGCAATGAGCAGTTCTTC
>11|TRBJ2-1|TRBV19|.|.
CASSQRNEQFF
TGTGCCAGTAGCCAGCGGAATGAGCAGTTCTTC
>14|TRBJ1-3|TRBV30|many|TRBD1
CAWSEGTGRNTIYF
TGTGCCTGGAGTGAGGGGACAGGAAGAAACACCATATATTTT
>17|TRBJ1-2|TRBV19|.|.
CASSIDPAATNNYGYTF
TGTGCCAGTAGTATAGATCCGGCAGCCACAAATAACTATGGCTACACCTTC
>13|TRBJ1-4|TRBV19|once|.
CASGRETNEKLFF
TGTGCCAGTGGGAGGGAAACTAATGAAAAACTGTTTTTT
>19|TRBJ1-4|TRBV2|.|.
CASSERGLPGQGPFEKLFF
TGTGCCAGCAGTGAAAGGGGTTTACCGGGGCAAGGACCCTTCGAGAAACTGTTTTTT
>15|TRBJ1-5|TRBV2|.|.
CASSEDGLSNQPQHF
TGTGCCAGCAGTGAAGATGGCCTTAGCAATCAGCCCCAGCATTTT
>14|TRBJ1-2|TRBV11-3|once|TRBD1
CASSLVVTGAGYTF
TGTGCCAGCAGCTTAGTTGTCACAGGGGCTGGCTACACCTTC
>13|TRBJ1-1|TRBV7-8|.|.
CASSFGEDTEAFF
TGTGCCAGCAGCTTCGGGGAAGACACTGAAGCTTTCTTT
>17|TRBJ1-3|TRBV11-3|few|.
CASSHRIGVKLGNTIYF
TGTGCCAGCAGCCACCGAATCGGGGTAAAGTTAGGAAACACCATATATTTT
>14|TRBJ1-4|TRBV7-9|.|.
CASSLGGQNEKLFF
TGTGCCAGCAGCCTGGGCGGACAAAATGAAAAACTGTTTTTT
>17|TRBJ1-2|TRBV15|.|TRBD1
CATSRAGTVIVDYGYTF
TGTGCCACCAGCAGAGCCGGGACAGTGATAGTCGACTATGGCTACACCTTC
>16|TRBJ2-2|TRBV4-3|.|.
CASSQGGSGGTGELFF
TGCGCCAGCAGCCAAGGGGGTAGCGGAGGCACCGGGGAGCTGTTTTTT
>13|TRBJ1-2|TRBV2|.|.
CASIRDINYGYTF
TGTGCCAGCATACGAGACATTAACTATGGCTACACCTTC
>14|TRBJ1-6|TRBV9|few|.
CASSVEIYNSPLHF
TGTGCCAGCAGCGTAGAAATCTATAATTCACCCCTCCACTTT